This T cell receptor beta chain was obtained from a study of cytomegalovirus exposure and HLA in healthy donors. Across the whole study: Genotyping of nearly 400 donors showed that roughly 83% belonged to the Caucasian-associated ancestry cluster.

The study ran its PCR with 60 Vbeta and 13 Jbeta primers. Only in-frame clones appear in the TCRdb table, and some are missing; sequencing was by immunoSEQ multiplex PCR. The sample has over 120,000 clones, over 70% seen once. Germline CDR1 MNHEY, CDR2 SVGAGI. CDR3 length: 16 amino acids. The V gene end was trimmed by 2 bases and the J gene end by 7 bases; junction bases not matched to a gene: 11. The gene calls are TRBV6-5 and TRBJ2-7; 10 nucleotides agree with TRBD1. Sequenced sample: PBMCs. This TCR was sampled from a man between 35 and 55 years old in good health and CMV-seronegative. CDR3 sequence (DNA): TGTGCCAGCAGTTACATACCGGGACAGGGGCGGGGAGAGCAGTACTTC. Protein sequence: CASSYIPGQGRGEQYF.